This TCR beta chain originates from a study of blood T cell repertoires in COVID-19. On the study more broadly: The United States, Italy and Spain provided the acute and convalescent COVID-19 samples. T cells, B-cell-depleted T cells, or PBMCs supplied cDNA or gDNA.

The assay was immunoSEQ multiplex PCR, and TCRdb's table has in-frame clones only and misses some. The sample holds 90,000 to 140,000 clones, roughly 79% seen once. V was pared by 7 bases and J by 1 base, with 19 bases between. The CDR3 is 16 amino acids. Germline CDR1 reads WSHSY; CDR2 reads SAAADI. This receptor was identified in a woman in her 70s with acute or convalescent COVID-19. Source material: peripheral blood. The rearrangement links TRBV10-2 to TRBJ1-2; maybe TRBD1 (5 bases). The CDR3 DNA follows: TGCGCCAGCATGGGATTGGGCGGGGGGATTAACTATGGCTACACCTTC. Protein product: CASMGLGGGINYGYTF.